The present TCR beta chain was sequenced within a study of T cells in localized non-small cell lung cancer. Findings and limits, study-wide: Median detection of top 100 tumor clones in adjacent lung was about 60 clones. Multi-region tumor sequencing was not done, so intratumor heterogeneity could not be excluded.

Germline V lookup: CDR1 GTSNPN, CDR2 SVGIG (reference sequence). V lost 0 bases, J lost 6 bases, and 7 bases stayed unmatched. This CDR3 region has 15 residues. The protocol was immunoSEQ multiplex PCR, while the TCRdb copy is restricted to in-frame clones and leaves out a portion. In the table there are about 10,000 clones, 29% of which are singletons. This clone was counted between two and nine times. Its antigen is unidentified. This clonotype was obtained from a man aged 40 to 70 with stage I lung adenocarcinoma. Here the sequenced sample was lung tumor tissue, taken before any cancer treatment. J is TRBJ2-7 and V is TRBV30; 11 bases map to TRBD1. The CDR3 sequence is CAWSVLGTGGSEQYF. The CDR3 DNA is TGTGCCTGGAGTGTACTTGGGACAGGGGGTTCCGAGCAGTACTTC. Using reference TRBV30 and TRBJ2-7 for the parts outside the CDR3, the full variable domain is SQTIHQWPATLVQPVGSPLSLECTVEGTSNPNLYWYRQAAGRGLQLLFYSVGIGQISSEVPQNLSASRPQDRQFILSSKKLLLSDSGFYLCAWSVLGTGGSEQYFGPGTRLTVT.